One sample yielded the 27 T cell receptor beta chains listed below, sequenced in a study of response to subunit inactivated influenza vaccine. MiXCR was run by TCRdb on the RT-PCR reads, yielding one entry per CDR3 protein. The sample lists a few hundred thousand distinct CDR3 sequences, around 7.9% seen once, with around 13% in the top ten. The material was PBMCs from blood, obtained around 25 months after vaccination. These receptors originate from a man between 50 and 75 years old who received an inactivated influenza vaccine.

This clonotype was counted only a few times. The V gene is TRBV11-3, the J gene TRBJ2-5, with 8 positions matching TRBD2. V shed 5 bases and J 4 bases; nucleotides not matched to a gene: 9. CDR1 SGHNT and CDR2 YENEEA come from the germline V gene. The CDR3 loop spans 15 amino acids. CDR3 bases: TGTGCCAGCAGCCCCGACGGGGGGGCAGGAGAGACCCAGTACTTC. This encodes CASSPDGGAGETQYF.

This clonotype was counted only a few times. This chain connects TRBV12-3 or TRBV12-4 to TRBJ2-1, with 9 bases matching TRBD2. Trimming at V came to 4 bases and at J to 6 bases, leaving 7 bases not matched to a gene. This CDR3 contains 15 residues. This CDR3 is CASSSGTSRRNEQFF. The CDR3 nucleotides are TGTGCCAGCAGTTCCGGGACTAGCAGACGCAATGAGCAGTTCTTC.

DNA of the CDR3: TGCAGTGCTAGAGTGGGGGCGGTGAACACTGAAGCTTTCTTT. It codes for CSARVGAVNTEAFF. The chain is built from TRBV20-1 and TRBJ1-1, with D possibly TRBD1 on 6 matching bases. The CDR3 has 14 residues. Trimming shortened V by 1 base and J by 0 bases, and 9 bases separated the two germline ends. Germline V gene lookup returns CDR1 DFQATT and CDR2 SNEGSKA (reference sequence).

This clonotype has more than one count but fewer than ten. This chain connects TRBV7-8 to TRBJ2-7, with 15 nucleotides matching TRBD2. The CDR3 runs 18 residues. Germline loops: CDR1 SGHVS, CDR2 FQNEAQ. V was pared by 4 bases and J by 0 bases, with 7 bases of the junction left unmatched. The CDR3 reads CASSSGLAGGPDSYEQYF. The CDR3 DNA is TGTGCCAGCAGCTCGGGACTAGCGGGAGGCCCTGACTCCTACGAGCAGTACTTC.

The gene calls are TRBV5-1 and TRBJ1-3; tentatively, D is TRBD1 (5 bases). The CDR3 is made up of 15 amino acids. Germline CDR1 SGHRS, CDR2 YFSETQ. Trimming stripped 4 bases from V and 9 bases from J, with 20 bases between. This CDR3 is CASSPGDRTPGTIYF. CDR3 DNA: TGCGCCAGCAGCCCCGGGGACCGCACCCCGGGCACCATATATTTT.

The CDR3 protein is CASRGTATNEKLFF. CDR3 coding DNA: TGCGCCAGCAGGGGGACAGCAACTAATGAAAAACTGTTTTTT. This chain uses TRBV5-1 with TRBJ1-4; 7 bases align to TRBD1. CDR1 is SGHRS, CDR2 YFSETQ, per germline. The V segment lost 5 bases and the J segment 0 bases; nucleotides outside the gene matches: 1. The CDR3 contains 14 residues.

This clonotype was seen ten or more times. The rearrangement uses TRBV6-6 and TRBJ2-6; D could derive from TRBD1 or TRBD2 (5 bases each). CDR1 and CDR2 (germline): MNHNY, SVGAGI (reference sequence). Trimming removed 5 bases at V and 0 bases at J, with 14 bases between. This CDR3 has 17 amino acids. The CDR3 sequence: CASSLVAGSSGANVLTF. CDR3 DNA sequence: TGTGCCAGCAGTCTGGTCGCAGGGAGCTCTGGGGCCAACGTCCTGACTTTC.

The sample holds a few counts of this clonotype. The chain joins TRBV6-1 to TRBJ2-7, with 11 positions matching TRBD2. Germline V gives CDR1 MNHNS, CDR2 SASEGT. This CDR3 has 14 residues. V was clipped by 5 bases and J by 4 bases; unmatched bases: 4. CDR3 DNA: TGTGCCAGCAGTAAACTAGCGGGAGTATACGAGCAGTACTTC. Translation gives CASSKLAGVYEQYF.

This clonotype appeared many times. This sequence joins TRBV24-1 and TRBJ1-2, with unresolved D. Trimming removed 3 bases at V and 6 bases at J, with 7 bases between. The germline V gene encodes CDR1 KGHDR and CDR2 SFDVKD. The CDR3 covers 12 residues. CDR3 DNA sequence: TGTGCCACCAGTGATGGCCCGGATGGCTACACCTTC. Protein sequence: CATSDGPDGYTF.

V is TRBV12-3 or TRBV12-4 and J is TRBJ1-3; no clear D gene. This CDR3 region has 14 residues. Trimming stripped 7 bases from V and 2 bases from J, with 12 bases between. CDR3 region: CASILGRTGNTIYF. The CDR3 coding sequence is TGTGCCAGCATCCTCGGGAGAACTGGAAACACCATATATTTT.

This clonotype has a count of ten or more. This chain connects TRBV5-1 to TRBJ2-5; TRBD1 matches at 9 bases. With V trimmed by 4 bases and J by 5 bases, 12 bases remained unmatched. The CDR3 is 16 amino acids. Germline V gene lookup returns CDR1 SGHRS and CDR2 YFSETQ. The CDR3 here is CASSISSGQGSETQYF. The CDR3 DNA sequence: TGCGCCAGCAGCATTTCATCGGGACAGGGATCGGAGACCCAGTACTTC.

The table lists this clonotype with a few counts. The rearrangement joins TRBV7-9 to TRBJ1-6, with 9 bases fitting TRBD1. The CDR3 spans 15 residues. V lost 4 bases to trimming and J lost 5 bases; unmatched junction nucleotides: 3. Germline CDR1 SEHNR, CDR2 FQNEAQ (reference sequence). CDR3 in DNA: TGTGCCAGCAGCTCAGGACAGGGGAATAATTCACCCCTCCACTTT. As protein: CASSSGQGNNSPLHF.

This clonotype was seen at least ten times. The V and J genes are TRBV5-5 and TRBJ2-2; D not certain. This CDR3 region has 15 residues. Trimming took off 0 bases at V and 0 bases at J, with 6 bases between the two ends. The germline V gene encodes CDR1 SGHKS and CDR2 YYEKEE (reference sequence). The CDR3 reads CASSLERANTGELFF. CDR3 nucleotide sequence: TGTGCCAGCAGCTTGGAAAGGGCGAACACCGGGGAGCTGTTTTTT.

In this sample, this clonotype turned up many times. This chain links TRBV12-3 or TRBV12-4 with TRBJ2-7; 7 positions match TRBD2. The J segment lost 7 bases and the V segment lost 2 bases, leaving 8 bases of the junction unmatched. This CDR3 has 14 amino acids. The CDR3 nucleotides are TGTGCCAGCAGTTTATCGGGCGGGGGAATGGAGCAGTACTTC. It codes for CASSLSGGGMEQYF.

The chain recombines TRBV18 with TRBJ2-7, with a weak D call TRBD1 (6 bases). Trimming removed 4 bases at V and 1 base at J, with 11 bases between. The CDR3 runs to 14 residues. Germline-derived CDR1 and CDR2 are KGHSH and LQKENI. CDR3 loop: CASSRNTGSYEQYF. CDR3 in DNA: TGTGCCAGCTCACGGAATACAGGGTCCTACGAGCAGTACTTC.

This clonotype was picked up many times. The V call is TRBV5-1, the J call TRBJ2-2; D is perhaps TRBD1 (5 bases). Trimming stripped 1 base from V and 4 bases from J, with 11 bases between. Germline CDR1 is SGHRS and CDR2 is YFSETQ. The CDR3 runs 15 residues. The DNA for the CDR3 is TGCGCCAGCAGCTTGAAGGGGTCGGCCACCGGGGAGCTGTTTTTT. Translation gives CASSLKGSATGELFF.

This clonotype has just a few counts. J is TRBJ2-3 and V is TRBV7-2; possible D gene TRBD1, 5 bases. The CDR3 covers 14 residues. The germline CDR1 and CDR2 sequences are SGHTA and FQGNSA. V gave up 3 bases and J gave up 11 bases, with 18 bases separating them. The CDR3 sequence: CASSFEKGVPQQYF. The CDR3 DNA reads TGTGCCAGCAGCTTCGAAAAAGGGGTCCCTCAGCAGTATTTT.

V and J are TRBV7-2 and TRBJ2-2; 7 bases map to TRBD1. CDR1 and CDR2 (germline): SGHTA, FQGNSA. There are 14 residues in the CDR3. V was clipped by 2 bases and J by 7 bases; unmatched bases: 4. The CDR3 is CASSLRGLGGELFF. The CDR3 DNA reads as TGTGCCAGCAGCTTAAGGGGGCTCGGCGGGGAGCTGTTTTTT.

This clonotype turned up a few times. The rearrangement joins TRBV2 to TRBJ2-1; the D gene is possibly TRBD2 (6 bases). The CDR3 is 16 residues long. Trimming shortened V by 5 bases and J by 6 bases, and 20 bases separated the two germline ends. CDR1 is SNHLY, CDR2 FYNNEI, per germline. The CDR3 DNA reads TGTGCCAGCAGTCACCGGGGAGCGGGCCAATTCAATGAGCAGTTCTTC. This encodes CASSHRGAGQFNEQFF.

This clonotype appeared a few times. The chain joins TRBV27 to TRBJ2-5; D not certain. The CDR3 sequence is 14 residues long. The V end lost 1 base, the J end lost 1 base, and 7 bases lay between the germline ends. The V gene's germline CDR1 is MNHEY and CDR2 SMNVEV (reference sequence). The CDR3 spells CASSLYGFQETQYF. As DNA, the CDR3 is TGTGCCAGCAGTTTATATGGATTCCAAGAGACCCAGTACTTC.

Many counts were recorded for this clonotype. This chain links TRBV5-1 with TRBJ2-1, with D perhaps given as TRBD1 or TRBD2 (6 bases each). CDR3 length: 15 residues. V lost 1 base to trimming and J lost 4 bases, with 12 bases between them. Germline lookup yields CDR1 SGHRS and CDR2 YFSETQ. Here the CDR3 reads CASSLLGGVYNEQFF. CDR3 in DNA: TGCGCCAGCAGCTTGCTCGGGGGCGTTTACAATGAGCAGTTCTTC.

V is TRBV18 and J is TRBJ1-1; the D is unclear. V was shortened by 2 bases and J by 2 bases, with 9 bases between the two germline ends. CDR1 and CDR2 (germline): KGHSH, LQKENI. CDR3 length: 14 residues. The CDR3 here is CASSPGFYNTEAFF. The CDR3 DNA reads TGTGCCAGCTCACCAGGGTTCTATAACACTGAAGCTTTCTTT.

J is TRBJ1-1 and V is TRBV20-1; the D gene is possibly TRBD1 (6 bases). This CDR3 region has 13 residues. V lost 2 bases, J lost 7 bases, and 14 bases lay in between. In germline, CDR1 is DFQATT, CDR2 SNEGSKA (reference sequence). In DNA, the CDR3 is TGCAGTGCTAGACATAGGGGGGAAATTGAAGCTTTCTTT. This translates into CSARHRGEIEAFF.

This clonotype was counted only a few times. The V and J genes are TRBV2 and TRBJ2-1; no reliable D call. This CDR3 is built from 13 residues. V was pared by 4 bases and J by 4 bases, with 8 bases between. The V gene's germline CDR1 is SNHLY and CDR2 FYNNEI. This chain's CDR3 is CASSVSKYNEQFF. The DNA for the CDR3 is TGTGCCAGCAGTGTGTCGAAGTACAATGAGCAGTTCTTC. Together with reference TRBV2 and TRBJ2-1, the CDR3 gives the full variable domain: EPEVTQTPSHQVTQMGQEVILRCVPISNHLYFYWYRQILGQKVEFLVSFYNNEISEKSEIFDDQFSVERPDGSNFTLKIRSTKLEDSAMYFCASSVSKYNEQFFGPGTRLTVL.

The chain has TRBV20-1 and TRBJ2-7; D perhaps matches TRBD1 (5 bases). Deletions cut 3 bases from V and 2 bases from J, with 8 bases between. The CDR3 spans 12 residues. The germline V gene encodes CDR1 DFQATT and CDR2 SNEGSKA (reference sequence). CDR3 protein: CSARDITYEQYF. CDR3 DNA sequence: TGCAGTGCTAGGGACATAACCTACGAGCAGTACTTC.

The chain carries TRBV29-1 and TRBJ1-1, with D perhaps matching TRBD1 (5 bases). The length of the CDR3 is 13 residues. Germline loops: CDR1 SQVTM, CDR2 ANQGSEA. V was trimmed by 1 base and J by 6 bases, leaving 12 bases between them. CDR3 loop: CSVEAIDSPEAFF. The CDR3 DNA follows: TGCAGCGTTGAAGCCATAGACAGCCCTGAAGCTTTCTTT.

This clonotype was detected many times. The chain combines TRBV4-1 with TRBJ2-2, with 7 bases lining up with TRBD1. Per the germline V gene, CDR1 is MGHRA and CDR2 is YSYEKL. After removal of 1 base from V and 1 base from J, the junction contained 3 bases not matched to a gene. The CDR3 runs 16 residues. This CDR3 is CASSQVRGLNTGELFF. The CDR3 coding sequence is TGCGCCAGCAGCCAAGTAAGGGGGCTGAACACCGGGGAGCTGTTTTTT.